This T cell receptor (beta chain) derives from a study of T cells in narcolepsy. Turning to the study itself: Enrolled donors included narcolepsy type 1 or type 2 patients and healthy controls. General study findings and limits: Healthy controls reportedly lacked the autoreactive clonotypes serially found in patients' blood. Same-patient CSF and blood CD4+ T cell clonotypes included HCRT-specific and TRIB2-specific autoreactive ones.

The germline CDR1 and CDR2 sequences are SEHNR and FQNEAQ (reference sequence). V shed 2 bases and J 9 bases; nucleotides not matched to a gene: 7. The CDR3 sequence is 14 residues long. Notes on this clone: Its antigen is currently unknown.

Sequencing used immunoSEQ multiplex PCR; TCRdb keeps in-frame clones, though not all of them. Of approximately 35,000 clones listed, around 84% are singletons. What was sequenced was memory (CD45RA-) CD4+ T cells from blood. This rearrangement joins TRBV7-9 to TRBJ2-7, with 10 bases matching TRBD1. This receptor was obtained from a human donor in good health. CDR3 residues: CASSLRDRGPVQYF. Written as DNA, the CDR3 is TGTGCCAGCAGCTTACGCGACAGGGGGCCGGTGCAGTACTTC. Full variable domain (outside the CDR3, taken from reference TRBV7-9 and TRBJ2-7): DTGVSQNPRHKITKRGQNVTFRCDPISEHNRLYWYRQTLGQGPEFLTYFQNEAQLEKSRLLSDRFSAERPKGSFSTLEIQRTEQGDSAMYLCASSLRDRGPVQYFGPGTRLTVT.